These 24 T cell receptor beta chains were all obtained from the same sample, sequenced in a study of blood T cell repertoires in COVID-19. Produced via immunoSEQ multiplex PCR; TCRdb's table is partial and in-frame only. The sample lists some 69,000 clones; roughly 79% were seen once. Sequenced input: peripheral blood. Receptors were obtained from an older woman with acute or convalescent COVID-19.

The chain joins TRBV2 to TRBJ2-1; 7 bases align to TRBD1. Germline values: CDR1 SNHLY, CDR2 FYNNEI. The CDR3 totals 12 residues. V dropped 6 bases and J dropped 15; count of bases not matched to a gene: 11. The CDR3 is CASRTDRAAWFF. The CDR3 DNA is TGTGCCAGCAGGACCGACAGGGCTGCGTGGTTCTTC.

The V call is TRBV28, the J call TRBJ1-2; D possibly corresponds to TRBD1 (5 bases). Germline V gene lookup returns CDR1 MDHEN and CDR2 SYDVKM. There are 12 residues in the CDR3. Trimming removed 5 bases at V and 4 bases at J, with 8 bases between. CDR3 loop: CASSPGLYGYTF. DNA of the CDR3: TGTGCCAGCAGTCCAGGGCTCTATGGCTACACCTTC.

The V gene is TRBV3-1 (or the pseudogene TRBV3-2), the J gene TRBJ2-3; D may be TRBD2 (6 bases). Deletions cut 8 bases from V and 2 bases from J, with 17 bases between. CDR3 size: 15 residues. Germline assignment: CDR1 LGHDT and CDR2 YNNKEL (reference sequence). The CDR3 nucleotides are TGTGCCAGCTCTACCATGGGACTTAACACAGATACGCAGTATTTT. This translates into CASSTMGLNTDTQYF.

This chain connects TRBV23-1 to TRBJ2-1; D is possibly TRBD1 (6 bases). TRBV23-1 is an open reading frame whose function is uncertain. V gave up 9 bases and J gave up 0 bases, with 15 bases separating them. This CDR3 comprises 15 residues. CDR3 protein: CASLFRGGSYNEQFF. The CDR3 DNA reads as TGCGCCAGTCTATTCAGGGGTGGCTCCTACAATGAGCAGTTCTTC.

The CDR3: CASSIGTGMNTEAFF. CDR3 DNA: TGCGCCAGCAGCATCGGGACAGGGATGAACACTGAAGCTTTCTTT. J is TRBJ1-1 and V is TRBV5-1; TRBD1 matches at 9 bases. Trimming at V came to 4 bases and at J to 0 bases, leaving 4 bases not matched to a gene. CDR1 and CDR2 (germline): SGHRS, YFSETQ. This CDR3 is built from 15 residues. The whole variable domain, remainder taken from reference TRBV5-1 and TRBJ1-1, is KAGVTQTPRYLIKTRGQQVTLSCSPISGHRSVSWYQQTPGQGLQFLFEYFSETQRNKGNFPGRFSGRQFSNSRSEMNVSTLELGDSALYLCASSIGTGMNTEAFFGQGTRLTVV.

The sample holds one count of this clone. V gene TRBV2 combines with J gene TRBJ1-1; 8 positions agree with TRBD1. The CDR3 totals 14 residues. Trimming at V came to 6 bases and at J to 1 base, leaving 4 bases not matched to a gene. CDR1 is SNHLY and CDR2 is FYNNEI in the germline V gene. The CDR3 DNA reads as TGTGCCAGCAGCCGACAGGGGCAGAACACTGAAGCTTTCTTT. The encoded protein is CASSRQGQNTEAFF.

The CDR3 reads CATKPGSSYNEQFF. The DNA for the CDR3 is TGCGCCACCAAACCCGGGAGCTCCTACAATGAGCAGTTCTTC. The V and J genes are TRBV5-1 and TRBJ2-1; a possible D gene is TRBD2 (6 bases). This CDR3 contains 14 residues. The V and J ends lost 9 bases and 0 bases respectively, with 13 bases between them. The germline gives CDR1 SGHRS, CDR2 YFSETQ.

This clone was seen just once. The chain joins TRBV27 to TRBJ2-5; 8 bases align to TRBD1. The CDR3 runs 17 residues. Per the germline V gene, CDR1 is MNHEY and CDR2 is SMNVEV (reference sequence). Unmatched junction bases numbered 16, after V lost 6 bases and J lost 4 bases. Here the CDR3 reads CASRQASAGGTGETQYF. The CDR3 nucleotides are TGTGCCAGCAGACAAGCTTCCGCAGGGGGCACGGGAGAGACCCAGTACTTC.

V gene TRBV5-1 combines with J gene TRBJ1-6, with D possibly matching TRBD1 (5 bases). Trimming stripped 0 bases from V and 5 bases from J, with 9 bases between. CDR1 is SGHRS, CDR2 YFSETQ, per germline. The CDR3 totals 15 residues. The CDR3 coding sequence is TGCGCCAGCAGCTTGGAGGGGACTAATAATTCACCCCTCCACTTT. Translated: CASSLEGTNNSPLHF.

This clone was observed a handful of times. The chain links TRBV4-1 to TRBJ2-1; D is unresolved. Germline V gene lookup returns CDR1 MGHRA and CDR2 YSYEKL. Trimming shortened V by 2 bases and J by 6 bases, and 8 bases separated the two germline ends. The length of the CDR3 is 13 residues. The CDR3 nucleotides read TGCGCCAGCAGCCAAATATTAGTCAATGAGCAGTTCTTC. Encoded protein: CASSQILVNEQFF.

The chain combines TRBV7-8 with TRBJ2-7, with TRBD1 matching over 7 bases. CDR3 length: 13 amino acids. V trimming: 5 bases; J trimming: 4 bases; junction bases outside the gene matches: 5. CDR1 SGHVS and CDR2 FQNEAQ come from the germline V gene. The CDR3 nucleotides read TGTGCCAGCAGCCCGAGACAGGGATACGAGCAGTACTTC. Protein: CASSPRQGYEQYF.

The J gene is TRBJ2-3, the V gene TRBV2; 9 nucleotides match TRBD1. CDR1 and CDR2 from the germline V gene are SNHLY and FYNNEI. This CDR3 spans 15 amino acids. The trim removed 5 bases at V and 3 bases at J, leaving 6 bases unmatched. The CDR3 DNA reads as TGTGCCAGCAGTACCCACAGGGGGCGGACAGATACGCAGTATTTT. Translated, it gives CASSTHRGRTDTQYF.

The chain is built from TRBV5-4 and TRBJ1-2; 11 bases are a match to TRBD1. There are 15 residues in the CDR3. Germline V gene lookup returns CDR1 SGHNT and CDR2 YYREEE (reference sequence). Unmatched junction bases numbered 3, after V lost 1 base and J lost 4 bases. CDR3 residues: CASSLWDRGAYGYTF. In nucleotides, the CDR3 is TGTGCCAGCAGCTTGTGGGACAGGGGGGCCTATGGCTACACCTTC.

This clone came up once. The gene calls are TRBV6-4 and TRBJ1-1, with D possibly being TRBD1 (6 bases). Germline CDR1 and CDR2: MRHNA and SNTAGT. This CDR3 has 14 residues. Trimming took 4 bases from V and 4 from J, leaving 13 bases between them. CDR3 loop: CASSGSGGRTEAFF. For the CDR3, the DNA is TGTGCCAGCAGTGGCTCCGGGGGGCGCACTGAAGCTTTCTTT.

This clone was counted a few times. The chain couples TRBV9 to TRBJ1-5, with D uncertain. CDR1 is SGDLS and CDR2 is YYNGEE in the germline V gene. There are 16 residues in the CDR3. Trimming cost V 0 bases and J 7 bases, with 17 bases left between them. CDR3 residues: CASSVVRKRGLQPQHF. As DNA, the CDR3 is TGTGCCAGCAGCGTAGTTCGTAAGCGGGGTCTACAGCCCCAGCATTTT. The full variable domain, its missing parts supplied by reference TRBV9 and TRBJ1-5, is DSGVTQTPKHLITATGQRVTLRCSPRSGDLSVYWYQQSLDQGLQFLIQYYNGEERAKGNILERFSAQQFPDLHSELNLSSLELGDSALYFCASSVVRKRGLQPQHFGDGTRLSIL.

This clone was picked up a small number of times. The CDR3 region is CASSQGGASGGLYEQYF. The CDR3 coding sequence is TGCGCCAGCAGCCAAGGAGGGGCTAGCGGAGGGCTCTACGAGCAGTACTTC. The chain uses TRBV4-1 and TRBJ2-7, with 7 nucleotides matching TRBD2. The CDR3 extends over 17 amino acids. Germline loops: CDR1 MGHRA, CDR2 YSYEKL. Losses at the gene ends were 1 base for V and 3 bases for J; bases not matched to a gene: 12.

V is TRBV29-1 and J is TRBJ2-3; 8 bases are shared with TRBD1. J lost 2 bases, V lost 2 bases, and 12 bases had no gene match. Germline CDR1 reads SQVTM; CDR2 reads ANQGSEA. The CDR3 covers 17 residues. CDR3 region: CSVERQGAAYNTDTQYF. CDR3 bases: TGCAGCGTTGAACGTCAGGGGGCGGCTTACAACACAGATACGCAGTATTTT.

In this sample, this clone turned up a few times. The genes are TRBV30 and TRBJ1-2, with TRBD1 matching over 7 bases. The CDR3 is 11 residues long. Germline V lookup: CDR1 GTSNPN, CDR2 SVGIG (reference sequence). The V segment lost 4 bases and the J segment 7 bases; nucleotides outside the gene matches: 3. CDR3 nucleotides: TGTGCCTGGACGACAGGGTCTGGCTACACCTTC. This sequence encodes CAWTTGSGYTF.

The CDR3 nucleotides read TGTGCCAGCAGTTTAAGGAGTAGGTCAGATACGCAGTATTTT. It codes for CASSLRSRSDTQYF. The chain has TRBV28 and TRBJ2-3; no firm D call. The CDR3 runs to 14 residues. V lost 2 bases and J 4 bases, leaving 10 bases between the germline ends. CDR1 is MDHEN, CDR2 SYDVKM, per germline.

This clone has more than one count but fewer than ten. This rearrangement joins TRBV29-1 to TRBJ1-2, with unresolved D. The germline V gene encodes CDR1 SQVTM and CDR2 ANQGSEA. The CDR3 covers 12 residues. Trimming cost V 0 bases and J 8 bases, with 10 bases left between them. The CDR3 protein is CSVEDPRSGYTF. The CDR3 DNA follows: TGCAGCGTTGAAGATCCCAGGTCGGGCTACACCTTC.

The V call is TRBV10-2, the J call TRBJ2-7; possibly TRBD2 for D (6 bases). Between the trimmed V and J ends, which lost 7 bases and 4 bases, there was a span of 17 bases. This CDR3 region has 14 residues. Germline assignment: CDR1 WSHSY and CDR2 SAAADI. The CDR3 loop reads CASTSGAPPYEQYF. The CDR3 DNA sequence: TGCGCCAGCACGTCGGGAGCCCCCCCGTACGAGCAGTACTTC.

This clone turned up a few times. CDR3 DNA sequence: TGTGCCAGCAGTTACTCGGGAGGGTATAATTCACCCCTCCACTTT. It encodes CASSYSGGYNSPLHF. This chain connects TRBV6-5 to TRBJ1-6, with D unclear. Germline lookup yields CDR1 MNHEY and CDR2 SVGAGI. The CDR3 spans 15 residues. The ends were cut back, 0 bases at V and 4 bases at J, with 7 bases in the middle.

This chain connects TRBV15 to TRBJ1-5, with 12 nucleotides matching TRBD1. J lost 0 bases, V lost 1 base, and 13 bases had no gene match. Germline V CDR1 and CDR2: LNHNV, YYDKDF (reference sequence). This CDR3 is built from 21 residues. The CDR3 is CATSRGPTGTGGTYSNQPQHF. The CDR3 coding sequence is TGTGCCACCAGCAGAGGGCCGACAGGGACAGGGGGCACATATAGCAATCAGCCCCAGCATTTT.

The rearrangement uses TRBV18 and TRBJ1-2; D is unresolved. The CDR3 is made up of 13 amino acids. CDR1 is KGHSH and CDR2 is LQKENI in the germline V gene. The V and J ends lost 5 bases and 5 bases respectively, with 12 bases between them. In DNA, the CDR3 is TGTGCCAGCTCAAAATTGGCAGATTATGGCTACACCTTC. It yields the protein CASSKLADYGYTF.